These 15 T cell receptor beta chains came from one sample sequenced in a study of cytomegalovirus exposure and HLA in healthy donors. PCR involved 60 Vbeta and 13 Jbeta primers. Sequencing was performed with immunoSEQ multiplex PCR; in TCRdb, only in-frame clones are kept and a portion is missing. The repertoire holds 150,000 or so clones, with over 65% as singletons. Sequenced input: PBMCs. The receptors come from a man between 35 and 55 years old in good health and CMV-seropositive.

CDR3 DNA: TGCGCCAGCAGCTTGCCAGGGATGAACACCGGGGAGCTGTTTTTT. This translates into CASSLPGMNTGELFF. This chain links TRBV5-1 with TRBJ2-2, with TRBD1 as a possible D gene (5 bases). Germline CDR1 reads SGHRS; CDR2 reads YFSETQ. The ends were cut back, 1 base at V and 1 base at J, with 8 bases in the middle. CDR3 length equals 15 residues.

In this sample, this clone turned up a few times. The V and J genes are TRBV27 and TRBJ1-4, with 7 positions matching TRBD1. This CDR3 comprises 17 residues. J gave up 6 bases and V 2 bases, and 12 bases lay outside the gene matches. Germline V lookup: CDR1 MNHEY, CDR2 SMNVEV (reference sequence). The CDR3 spells CASSLLRQGGYHEKLFF. The CDR3 coding sequence is TGTGCCAGCAGTTTACTTCGACAGGGCGGTTATCATGAAAAACTGTTTTTT.

The genes are TRBV7-9 and TRBJ1-1; 8 bases agree with TRBD1. Germline CDR1 SEHNR, CDR2 FQNEAQ (reference sequence). This CDR3 is 12 amino acids long. The V and J ends lost 6 bases and 7 bases, in that order; junction bases with no gene match: 4. CDR3 DNA: TGTGCCAGCAGGGACGACAGGGGTGAAGCTTTCTTT. Its translation: CASRDDRGEAFF.

This clone was picked up one time. The chain is built from TRBV7-9 and TRBJ1-1; D gene uncertain. The V and J ends lost 4 bases and 6 bases respectively, with 6 bases between them. The CDR3 consists of 11 residues. The germline V gene encodes CDR1 SEHNR and CDR2 FQNEAQ (reference sequence). As DNA, the CDR3 is TGTGCCAGCAGCTACGGGGCTGAAGCTTTCTTT. Encoded protein: CASSYGAEAFF. Together with reference TRBV7-9 and TRBJ1-1, the CDR3 gives the full variable domain: DTGVSQNPRHKITKRGQNVTFRCDPISEHNRLYWYRQTLGQGPEFLTYFQNEAQLEKSRLLSDRFSAERPKGSFSTLEIQRTEQGDSAMYLCASSYGAEAFFGQGTRLTVV.

J is TRBJ1-1 and V is TRBV18; no definite D call. Germline CDR1 reads KGHSH; CDR2 reads LQKENI. V lost 3 bases to trimming and J lost 11 bases, with 10 bases between them. This CDR3 contains 11 residues. CDR3 in amino acids: CASSPGRSAFF. CDR3 bases: TGTGCCAGCTCACCCGGGAGGTCTGCTTTCTTT. Full variable domain (outside the CDR3, taken from reference TRBV18 and TRBJ1-1): NAGVMQNPRHLVRRRGQEARLRCSPMKGHSHVYWYRQLPEEGLKFMVYLQKENIIDESGMPKERFSAEFPKEGPSILRIQQVVRGDSAAYFCASSPGRSAFFGQGTRLTVV.

CDR3 sequence: CASRSHNSGNTIYF. In nucleotides, the CDR3 is TGTGCCAGCAGATCGCACAACTCTGGAAACACCATATATTTT. This sequence joins TRBV2 and TRBJ1-3, with D unresolved. The ends were cut back, 6 bases at V and 0 bases at J, with 9 bases in the middle. This CDR3 has 14 residues. Germline V gene data show CDR1 as SNHLY and CDR2 as FYNNEI.

The chain couples TRBV6-1 to TRBJ2-7; 7 nucleotides align to TRBD2. Germline lookup yields CDR1 MNHNS and CDR2 SASEGT. V lost 5 bases to trimming and J lost 4 bases; unmatched junction nucleotides: 11. CDR3 length equals 15 residues. This CDR3 reads CASSSASGGLYEQYF. In nucleotides, the CDR3 is TGTGCCAGCAGTTCCGCCTCGGGAGGACTGTACGAGCAGTACTTC.

The rearrangement joins TRBV6-5 to TRBJ2-1; 9 bases are shared with TRBD2. Germline CDR1 MNHEY, CDR2 SVGAGI. Germline trimming cut 6 bases from V and 8 bases from J; bases unmatched to any gene: 11. The CDR3 extends over 15 amino acids. CDR3 sequence (DNA): TGTGCCAGCAGGCTGCTTTTAGCGGGAGATCATGAGCAGTTCTTC. Translation: CASRLLLAGDHEQFF.

This clone was observed once. The V gene is TRBV28, the J gene TRBJ2-7; 9 bases are shared with TRBD2. This CDR3 comprises 16 residues. From germline, CDR1 is MDHEN and CDR2 SYDVKM. The J segment lost 3 bases and the V segment lost 1 base, leaving 7 bases of the junction unmatched. The CDR3, as DNA: TGTGCCAGCAGTTTATCCGGACTAGCGAGGAGCTACGAGCAGTACTTC. Amino acid sequence: CASSLSGLARSYEQYF.

Only a few counts were recorded for this clone. The chain links TRBV7-2 to TRBJ2-7, with 9 bases aligning to TRBD2. V trimming: 5 bases; J trimming: 0 bases; junction bases outside the gene matches: 5. CDR1 and CDR2 (germline): SGHTA, FQGNSA. The length of the CDR3 is 15 residues. The CDR3, as DNA: TGTGCCAGCAGCCTGACTAGCGGTCGCTCCTACGAGCAGTACTTC. As protein: CASSLTSGRSYEQYF. Together with reference TRBV7-2 and TRBJ2-7, the CDR3 gives the full variable domain: GAGVSQSPSNKVTEKGKDVELRCDPISGHTALYWYRQSLGQGLEFLIYFQGNSAPDKSGLPSDRFSAERTGGSVSTLTIQRTQQEDSAVYLCASSLTSGRSYEQYFGPGTRLTVT.

V usage is TRBV7-6 and J usage is TRBJ2-1; 13 nucleotides align to TRBD2. Trimming cost V 5 bases and J 9 bases; bases outside gene matches: 10. The CDR3 runs to 16 residues. Per the germline V gene, CDR1 is SGHVS and CDR2 is FNYEAQ. CDR3 sequence reads: CASSRRTSGRFTEQFF. The CDR3 DNA reads as TGTGCCAGCAGCCGACGGACTAGCGGGAGATTTACTGAGCAGTTCTTC. Looking up the rest from reference TRBV7-6 and TRBJ2-1 gives the full variable domain: GAGVSQSPRYKVTKRGQDVALRCDPISGHVSLYWYRQALGQGPEFLTYFNYEAQQDKSGLPNDRFSAERPEGSISTLTIQRTEQRDSAMYRCASSRRTSGRFTEQFFGPGTRLTVL.

This clone was observed a few times. In DNA form, the CDR3 reads TGCGCCAGCAGCTTGGCAGGCAGCCGCTATTCACCCCTCCACTTT. Its translation: CASSLAGSRYSPLHF. The V and J genes are TRBV5-1 and TRBJ1-6; D unresolved. V lost 0 bases, J lost 8 bases, and 12 bases lay in between. This CDR3 has 15 residues. Germline CDR1 reads SGHRS; CDR2 reads YFSETQ.

The chain joins TRBV18 to TRBJ1-2; 8 bases map to TRBD1. CDR1 is KGHSH and CDR2 is LQKENI in the germline V gene. Trimming at V came to 3 bases and at J to 8 bases, leaving 2 bases not matched to a gene. The CDR3 loop spans 12 amino acids. Here the CDR3 reads CASSPDRGGYTF. CDR3 nucleotides: TGTGCCAGCTCACCCGACAGGGGCGGCTACACCTTC.

This clone was counted a few times. The V call is TRBV28, the J call TRBJ1-2; 8 bases are shared with TRBD1. V was clipped by 7 bases and J by 1 base; unmatched bases: 8. This CDR3 is 15 amino acids long. CDR1 and CDR2 (germline): MDHEN, SYDVKM. The CDR3 DNA reads as TGTGCCAGCACCCCCCAGGGGGCGTATAACTATGGCTACACCTTC. Its protein product is CASTPQGAYNYGYTF.

The chain recombines TRBV29-1 with TRBJ1-2; 7 positions match TRBD1. The CDR3 extends over 14 amino acids. The V and J ends lost 4 bases and 5 bases, in that order; junction bases with no gene match: 10. Germline V gene data show CDR1 as SQVTM and CDR2 as ANQGSEA. CDR3 amino acids: CSVGWDSQNYGYTF. The CDR3 DNA sequence: TGCAGCGTTGGTTGGGACAGTCAGAATTATGGCTACACCTTC. The complete variable domain, with remaining parts taken from reference TRBV29-1 and TRBJ1-2, reads SAVISQKPSRDICQRGTSLTIQCQVDSQVTMMFWYRQQPGQSLTLIATANQGSEATYESGFVIDKFPISRPNLTFSTLTVSNMSPEDSSIYLCSVGWDSQNYGYTFGSGTRLTVV.